This TCR beta chain was obtained from a study of shared clonotypes between healthy human individuals. Study summary: The cohort had two women and three men, ages 18 to 49.

Germline values: CDR1 SGHTA, CDR2 FQGTGA. With V trimmed by 3 bases and J by 8 bases, 10 bases remained unmatched. The CDR3 is 15 amino acids. Overall study results and limits: Depth was large, yet rarefaction showed that sorted-subset sequencing was incomplete.

TCRdb's table, derived via immunoSEQ multiplex PCR, lists solely in-frame clones and lacks some. The profile shows about 1,500,000 clones, around 95% of them singletons. A remark on this clone: Its matching antigen is unknown.

This chain connects TRBV7-3 to TRBJ2-1; the match to TRBD2 covers 7 bases. The TCR was taken from a man aged 25 to 45 in good health. Sequencing was carried out using naive CD4+ T cells sorted from blood. Specified subset: CD45RA+ positively selected. The DNA for the CDR3 is TGTGCCAGCAGCTTGGGCCTTCTAGCGGACGATGAGCAGTTCTTC. Protein sequence: CASSLGLLADDEQFF.